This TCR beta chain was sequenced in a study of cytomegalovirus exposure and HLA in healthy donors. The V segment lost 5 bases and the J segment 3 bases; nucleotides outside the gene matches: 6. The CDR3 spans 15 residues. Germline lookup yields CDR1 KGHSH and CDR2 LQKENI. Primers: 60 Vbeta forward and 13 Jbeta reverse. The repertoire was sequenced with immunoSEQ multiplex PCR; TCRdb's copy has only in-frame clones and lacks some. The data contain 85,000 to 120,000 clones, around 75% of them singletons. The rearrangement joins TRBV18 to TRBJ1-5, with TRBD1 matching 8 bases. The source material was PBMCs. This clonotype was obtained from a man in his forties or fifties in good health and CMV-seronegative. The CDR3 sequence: CASSDGQGTNQPQHF. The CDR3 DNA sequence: TGTGCCAGCTCAGACGGACAGGGCACCAATCAGCCCCAGCATTTT.